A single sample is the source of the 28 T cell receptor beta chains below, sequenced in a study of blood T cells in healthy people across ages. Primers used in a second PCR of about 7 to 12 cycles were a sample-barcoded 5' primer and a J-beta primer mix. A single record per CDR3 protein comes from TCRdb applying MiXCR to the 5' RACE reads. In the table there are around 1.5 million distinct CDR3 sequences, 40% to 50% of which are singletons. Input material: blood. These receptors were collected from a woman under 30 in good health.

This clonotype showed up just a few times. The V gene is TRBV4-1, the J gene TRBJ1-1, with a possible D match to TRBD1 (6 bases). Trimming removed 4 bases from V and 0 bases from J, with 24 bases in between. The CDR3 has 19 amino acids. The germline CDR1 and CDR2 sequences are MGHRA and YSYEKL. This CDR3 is CASSLGDMRTSQMNTEAFF. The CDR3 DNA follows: TGCGCCAGCAGCCTGGGGGACATGAGGACAAGCCAGATGAACACTGAAGCTTTCTTT.

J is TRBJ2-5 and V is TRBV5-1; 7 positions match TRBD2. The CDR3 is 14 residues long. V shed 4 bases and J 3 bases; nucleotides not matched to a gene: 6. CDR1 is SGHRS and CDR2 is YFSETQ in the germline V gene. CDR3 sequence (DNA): TGCGCCAGCAGCCCGGGGGGTCTCGAAGAGACCCAGTACTTC. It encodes CASSPGGLEETQYF.

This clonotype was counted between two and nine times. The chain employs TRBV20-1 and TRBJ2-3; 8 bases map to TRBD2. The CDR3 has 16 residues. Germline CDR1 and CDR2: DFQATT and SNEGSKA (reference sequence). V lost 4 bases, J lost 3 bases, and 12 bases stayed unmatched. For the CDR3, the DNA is TGCAGTGCTACCTTAGCGGGGCGGGGGAGTACAGATACGCAGTATTTT. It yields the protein CSATLAGRGSTDTQYF.

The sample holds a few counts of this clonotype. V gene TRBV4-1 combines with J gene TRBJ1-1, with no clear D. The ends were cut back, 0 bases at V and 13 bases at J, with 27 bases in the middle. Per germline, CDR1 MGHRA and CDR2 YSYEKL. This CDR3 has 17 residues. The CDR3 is CASSQEVVIGAVRKIFF. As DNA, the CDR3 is TGCGCCAGCAGCCAAGAAGTCGTCATCGGCGCGGTGCGGAAAATTTTCTTT.

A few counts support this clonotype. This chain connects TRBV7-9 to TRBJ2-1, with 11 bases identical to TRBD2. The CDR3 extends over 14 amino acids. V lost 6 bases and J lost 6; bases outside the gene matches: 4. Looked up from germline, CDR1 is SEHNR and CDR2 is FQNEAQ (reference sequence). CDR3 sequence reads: CASSTGLAANEQFF. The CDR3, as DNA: TGTGCCAGCAGTACGGGACTAGCGGCCAATGAGCAGTTCTTC.

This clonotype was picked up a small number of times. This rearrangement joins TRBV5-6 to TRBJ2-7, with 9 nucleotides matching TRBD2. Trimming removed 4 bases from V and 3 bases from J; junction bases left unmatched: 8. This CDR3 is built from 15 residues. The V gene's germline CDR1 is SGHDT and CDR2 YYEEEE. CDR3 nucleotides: TGTGCCAGCAGCAACCGCCTGACTAGCGGCTACGAGCAGTACTTC. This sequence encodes CASSNRLTSGYEQYF. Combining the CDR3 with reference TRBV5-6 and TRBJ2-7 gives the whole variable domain DAGVTQSPTHLIKTRGQQVTLRCSPKSGHDTVSWYQQALGQGPQFIFQYYEEEERQRGNFPDRFSGHQFPNYSSELNVNALLLGDSALYLCASSNRLTSGYEQYFGPGTRLTVT.

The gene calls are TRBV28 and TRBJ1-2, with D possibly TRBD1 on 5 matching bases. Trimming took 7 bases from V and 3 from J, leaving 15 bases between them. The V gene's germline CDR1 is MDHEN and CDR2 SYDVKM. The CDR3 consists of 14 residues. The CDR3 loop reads CASTQGYPDYGYTF. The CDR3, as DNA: TGTGCCAGCACCCAGGGCTACCCAGACTATGGCTACACCTTC.

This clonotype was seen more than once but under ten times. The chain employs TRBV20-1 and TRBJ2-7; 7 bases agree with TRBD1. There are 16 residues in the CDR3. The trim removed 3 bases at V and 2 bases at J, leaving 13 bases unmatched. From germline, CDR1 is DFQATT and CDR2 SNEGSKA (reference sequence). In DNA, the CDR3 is TGCAGTGCTAGGACCGCTACCCACGACAGGGCCTACGAGCAGTACTTC. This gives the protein CSARTATHDRAYEQYF.

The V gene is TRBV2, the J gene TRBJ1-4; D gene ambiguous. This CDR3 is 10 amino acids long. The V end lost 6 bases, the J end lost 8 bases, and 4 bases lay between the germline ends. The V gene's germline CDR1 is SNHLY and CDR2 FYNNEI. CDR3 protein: CASRMEKLFF. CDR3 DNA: TGTGCCAGCAGAATGGAAAAACTGTTTTTT.

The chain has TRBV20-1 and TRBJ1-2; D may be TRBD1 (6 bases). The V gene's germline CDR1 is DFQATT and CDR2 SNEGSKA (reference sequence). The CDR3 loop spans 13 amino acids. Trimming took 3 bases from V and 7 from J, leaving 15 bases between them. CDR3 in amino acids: CSARVGAIVGYTF. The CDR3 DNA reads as TGCAGTGCTAGGGTGGGGGCCATAGTTGGCTACACCTTC.

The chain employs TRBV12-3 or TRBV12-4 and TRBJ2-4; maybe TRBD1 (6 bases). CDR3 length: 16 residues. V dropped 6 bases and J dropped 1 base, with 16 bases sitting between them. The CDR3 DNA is TGTGCCAGCAGCACTTTGGGGGCTATGGCCAAAAACATTCAGTACTTC. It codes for CASSTLGAMAKNIQYF.

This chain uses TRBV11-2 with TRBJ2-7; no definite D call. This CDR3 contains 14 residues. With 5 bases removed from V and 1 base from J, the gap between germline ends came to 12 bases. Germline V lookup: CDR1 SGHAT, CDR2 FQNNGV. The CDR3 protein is CASSPGILSYEQYF. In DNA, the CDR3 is TGTGCCAGCAGCCCTGGAATACTATCCTACGAGCAGTACTTC.

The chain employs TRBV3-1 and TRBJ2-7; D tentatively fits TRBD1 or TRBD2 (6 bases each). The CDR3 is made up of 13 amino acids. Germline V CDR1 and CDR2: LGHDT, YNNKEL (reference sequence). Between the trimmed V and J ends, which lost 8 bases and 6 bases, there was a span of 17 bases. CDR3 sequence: CASRGGRESEQYF. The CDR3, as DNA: TGTGCCAGCCGAGGGGGGCGGGAATCCGAGCAGTACTTC.

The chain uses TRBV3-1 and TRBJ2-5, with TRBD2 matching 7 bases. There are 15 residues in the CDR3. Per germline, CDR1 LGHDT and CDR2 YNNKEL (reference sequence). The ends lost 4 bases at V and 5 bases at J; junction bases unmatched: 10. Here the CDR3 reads CASSLRDYPRETQYF. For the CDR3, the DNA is TGTGCCAGCAGCCTAAGGGACTACCCACGGGAGACCCAGTACTTC.

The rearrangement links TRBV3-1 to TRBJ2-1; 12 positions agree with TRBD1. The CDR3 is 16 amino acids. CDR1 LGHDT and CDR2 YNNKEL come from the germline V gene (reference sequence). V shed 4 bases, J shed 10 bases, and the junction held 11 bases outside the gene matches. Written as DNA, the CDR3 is TGTGCCAGCAGCCTACTGGGACAGGGGGCAGGCAACGAGCAGTTCTTC. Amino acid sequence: CASSLLGQGAGNEQFF.

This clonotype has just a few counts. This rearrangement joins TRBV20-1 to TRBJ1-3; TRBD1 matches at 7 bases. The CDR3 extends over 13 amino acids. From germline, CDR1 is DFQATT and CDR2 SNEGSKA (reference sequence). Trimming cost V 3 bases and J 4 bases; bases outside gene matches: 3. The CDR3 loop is CSARKGAGNTIYF. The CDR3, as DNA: TGCAGTGCTAGGAAGGGGGCGGGAAACACCATATATTTT.

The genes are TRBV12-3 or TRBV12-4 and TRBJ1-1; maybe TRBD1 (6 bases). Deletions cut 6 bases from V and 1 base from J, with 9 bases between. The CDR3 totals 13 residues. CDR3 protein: CASRNRENTEAFF. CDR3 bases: TGTGCCAGCAGGAACAGGGAGAACACTGAAGCTTTCTTT.

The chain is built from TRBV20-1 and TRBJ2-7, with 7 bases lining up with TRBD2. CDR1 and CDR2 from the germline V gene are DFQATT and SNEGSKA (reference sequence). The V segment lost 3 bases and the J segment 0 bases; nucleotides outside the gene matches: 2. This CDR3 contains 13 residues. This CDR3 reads CSARSGDSYEQYF. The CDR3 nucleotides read TGCAGTGCTAGGAGCGGGGACTCCTACGAGCAGTACTTC.

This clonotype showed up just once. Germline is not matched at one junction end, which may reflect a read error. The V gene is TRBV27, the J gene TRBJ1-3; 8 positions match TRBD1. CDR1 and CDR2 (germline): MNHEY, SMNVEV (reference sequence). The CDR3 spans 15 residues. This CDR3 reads CASSLGQGSGNAIYF. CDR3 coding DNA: TGTGCCAGCAGCCTAGGACAGGGATCTGGAAACGCCATATATTTT.

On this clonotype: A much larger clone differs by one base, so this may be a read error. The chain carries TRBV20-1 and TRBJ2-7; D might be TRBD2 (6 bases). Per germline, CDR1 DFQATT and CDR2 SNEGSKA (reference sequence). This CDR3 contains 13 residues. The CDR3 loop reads CSAIPGTPYERYF. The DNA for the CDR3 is TGCAGTGCCATACCTGGGACTCCGTACGAGCGGTACTTC.

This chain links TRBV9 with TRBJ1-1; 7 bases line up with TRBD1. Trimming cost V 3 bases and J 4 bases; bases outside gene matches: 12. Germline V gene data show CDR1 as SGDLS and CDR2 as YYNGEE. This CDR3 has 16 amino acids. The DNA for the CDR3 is TGTGCCAGCAGCGCCGAACAAAAGGGGGCTGGCACTGAAGCTTTCTTT. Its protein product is CASSAEQKGAGTEAFF.

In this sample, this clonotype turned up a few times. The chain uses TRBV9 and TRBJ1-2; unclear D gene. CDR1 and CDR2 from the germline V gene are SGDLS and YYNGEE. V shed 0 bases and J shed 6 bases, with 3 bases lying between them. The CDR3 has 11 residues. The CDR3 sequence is CASSVVHGYTF. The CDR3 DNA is TGTGCCAGCAGCGTAGTGCATGGCTACACCTTC.

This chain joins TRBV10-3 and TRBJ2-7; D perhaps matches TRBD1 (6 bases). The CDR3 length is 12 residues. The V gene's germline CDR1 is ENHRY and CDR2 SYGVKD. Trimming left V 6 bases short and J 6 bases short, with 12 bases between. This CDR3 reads CAISEQGTEQYF. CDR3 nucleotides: TGTGCCATCAGCGAACAGGGAACCGAGCAGTACTTC.

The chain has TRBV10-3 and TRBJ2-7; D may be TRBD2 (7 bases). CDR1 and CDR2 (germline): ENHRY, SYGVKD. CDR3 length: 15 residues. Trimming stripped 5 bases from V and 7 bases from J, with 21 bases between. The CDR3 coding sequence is TGTGCCATCAGTAGGGGGGGACCATCACCGGATGAGCAGTACTTC. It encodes CAISRGGPSPDEQYF.

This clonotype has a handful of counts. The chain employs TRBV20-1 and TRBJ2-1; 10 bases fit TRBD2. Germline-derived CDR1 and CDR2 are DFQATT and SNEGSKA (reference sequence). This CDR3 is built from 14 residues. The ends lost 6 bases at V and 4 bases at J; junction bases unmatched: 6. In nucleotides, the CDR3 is TGCAGTGCCATTCCGGGACTAGCGTACAATGAGCAGTTCTTC. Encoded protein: CSAIPGLAYNEQFF.

The CDR3 protein is CASSPTPHRDGYTF. The CDR3, as DNA: TGTGCCAGCAGCCCTACCCCCCACAGGGATGGCTACACCTTC. The chain uses TRBV2 and TRBJ1-2; TRBD1 might be the D (6 bases). The CDR3 sequence is 14 residues long. CDR1 SNHLY and CDR2 FYNNEI come from the germline V gene. The V end was cut by 6 bases, the J end by 6 bases, with 17 bases between.

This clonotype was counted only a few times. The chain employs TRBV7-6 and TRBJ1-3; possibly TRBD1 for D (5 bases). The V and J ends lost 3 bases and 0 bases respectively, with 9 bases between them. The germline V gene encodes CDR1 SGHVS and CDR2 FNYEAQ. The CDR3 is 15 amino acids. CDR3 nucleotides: TGTGCCAGCAGCTTGGGGGACGGCTCTGGAAACACCATATATTTT. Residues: CASSLGDGSGNTIYF. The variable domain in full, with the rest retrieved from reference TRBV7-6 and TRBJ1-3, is GAGVSQSPRYKVTKRGQDVALRCDPISGHVSLYWYRQALGQGPEFLTYFNYEAQQDKSGLPNDRFSAERPEGSISTLTIQRTEQRDSAMYRCASSLGDGSGNTIYFGEGSWLTVV.

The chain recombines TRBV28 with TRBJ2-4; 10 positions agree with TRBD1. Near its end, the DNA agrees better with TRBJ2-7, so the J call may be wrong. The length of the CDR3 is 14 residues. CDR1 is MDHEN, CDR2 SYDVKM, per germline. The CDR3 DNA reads TGTGCCAGCAGGCGACAGGGGGCGAACTACGAGCAGTACTTC. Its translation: CASRRQGANYEQYF.